Detailed here is one T cell receptor beta chain. Its matching antigen is unknown. The data derive from a study of graft-versus-host responses after intestinal transplantation. The data were produced by immunoSEQ multiplex PCR, yet TCRdb's version contains in-frame clones alone and is incomplete. The sample yields about 88,000 clones, roughly 89% seen once. Material: unstimulated CD4+ T cells sorted from spleen or lymph node cells, obtained before intestinal transplant. This TCR derives from a human donor who received an intestinal transplant.

The CDR3 DNA sequence: TGTGCCAGTAGTATAGCGGATAGCGGGAGGGCAGATACGCAGTATTTT. This codes for CASSIADSGRADTQYF. V usage is TRBV19 and J usage is TRBJ2-3, with 11 bases fitting TRBD2. The CDR3 runs to 16 residues. Germline V CDR1 and CDR2: LNHDA, SQIVND (reference sequence). Trimming at V came to 1 base and at J to 4 bases, leaving 4 bases not matched to a gene.